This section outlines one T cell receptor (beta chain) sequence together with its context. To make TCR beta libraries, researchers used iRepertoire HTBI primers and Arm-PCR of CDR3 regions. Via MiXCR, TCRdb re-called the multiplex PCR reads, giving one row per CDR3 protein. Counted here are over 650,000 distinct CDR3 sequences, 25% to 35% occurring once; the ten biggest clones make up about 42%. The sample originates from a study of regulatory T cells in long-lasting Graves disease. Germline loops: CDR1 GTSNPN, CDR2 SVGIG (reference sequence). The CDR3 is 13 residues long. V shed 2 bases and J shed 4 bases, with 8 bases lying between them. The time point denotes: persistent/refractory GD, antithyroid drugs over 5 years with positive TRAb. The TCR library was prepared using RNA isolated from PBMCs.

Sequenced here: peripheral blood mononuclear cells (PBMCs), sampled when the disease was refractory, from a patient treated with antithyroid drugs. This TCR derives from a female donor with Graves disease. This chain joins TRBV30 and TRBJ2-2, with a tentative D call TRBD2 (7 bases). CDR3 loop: CAWSRGGTGELFF. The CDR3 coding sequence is TGTGCCTGGAGTAGGGGGGGCACCGGGGAGCTGTTTTTT.